These T cell receptor beta chains were read from a single sample in a study of cytomegalovirus exposure and HLA in healthy donors. The repertoire was sequenced with immunoSEQ multiplex PCR; TCRdb's copy has only in-frame clones and lacks some. Here the sample spans a few hundred thousand clones, around 89% being singletons. The material sequenced was PBMCs. These receptors were taken from a woman between 18 and 30 years old in good health and CMV-seronegative. Each CDR3 is given with its conserved first and last residue. A D gene is named only where the DNA matches it firmly. For some rows the clone size is stated as once, few or many, or as a class when expanded; others skip it.

d_call clone_size j_call v_call cdr3_nt cdr3_aa
. . TRBJ2-1 TRBV7-2 TGTGCCAGCAGCTTAGTAGGGGTAACCTACAATGAGCAGTTCTTC CASSLVGVTYNEQFF
. . TRBJ1-2 TRBV5-1 TGCGCCAGCAGCTTTAGGACTACCCCAAACTATGGCTACACCTTC CASSFRTTPNYGYTF
. . TRBJ1-1 TRBV5-5 TGTGCCAGCACCGGGGTTAGGAACACTGAAGCTTTCTTT CASTGVRNTEAFF
TRBD2 . TRBJ2-5 TRBV9 TGTGCCAGCAGCGTTACTCCGACTAGCATAGAGACCCAGTACTTC CASSVTPTSIETQYF
TRBD1 . TRBJ1-3 TRBV7-2 TGTGCCAGCAGCACGTGGACAGGGGCTGGAAACACCATATATTTT CASSTWTGAGNTIYF
. . TRBJ2-1 TRBV10-1 TGCGCCAGCAAGGCCGGGAGCTCCTACAATGAGCAGTTCTTC CASKAGSSYNEQFF
TRBD2 once TRBJ2-5 TRBV4-1 TGCGCCAGCAGCCAACGACTAGCGGCCCAAGAGACCCAGTACTTC CASSQRLAAQETQYF
TRBD2 . TRBJ2-7 TRBV6-5 TGTGCCAGCAGTTACTCTAGCGGGTCGTCCTACGAGCAGTACTTC CASSYSSGSSYEQYF
TRBD2 . TRBJ2-7 TRBV7-9 TGTGCCAGCAGCTCCCCCCGGGGGGAAAAAGACGAGCAGTACTTC CASSSPRGEKDEQYF
. . TRBJ1-5 TRBV2 TGTGCCAGCAGTGCTTTGACGGGGGTCAATCAGCCCCAGCATTTT CASSALTGVNQPQHF